The T cell receptor beta chain described here comes from a study of beta chain features in type 1 diabetes. The whole isolated RNA underwent reverse transcription, so sequencing captured expressed TCRB transcripts. Sequencing was performed with immunoSEQ multiplex PCR; in TCRdb, only in-frame clones are kept and a portion is missing. The data contain about 220,000 clones, around 9.9% of them seen just once; the ten biggest clones take up 1% to 1.5%. CDR1 is MNHEY and CDR2 is SMNVEV in the germline V gene (reference sequence). The CDR3 sequence is 15 residues long. Trimming took off 5 bases at V and 8 bases at J, with 19 bases between the two ends. This clone was counted at least ten times.

This clonotype originated in a young man in good health. The specimen was central memory CD4+ T cells from blood. The chain employs TRBV27 and TRBJ2-1, with TRBD2 as a possible D gene (5 bases). CDR3 sequence reads: CASSPTRLAGHEQFF. Written as DNA, the CDR3 is TGTGCCAGCAGTCCGACCCGGCTAGCAGGCCATGAGCAGTTCTTC.